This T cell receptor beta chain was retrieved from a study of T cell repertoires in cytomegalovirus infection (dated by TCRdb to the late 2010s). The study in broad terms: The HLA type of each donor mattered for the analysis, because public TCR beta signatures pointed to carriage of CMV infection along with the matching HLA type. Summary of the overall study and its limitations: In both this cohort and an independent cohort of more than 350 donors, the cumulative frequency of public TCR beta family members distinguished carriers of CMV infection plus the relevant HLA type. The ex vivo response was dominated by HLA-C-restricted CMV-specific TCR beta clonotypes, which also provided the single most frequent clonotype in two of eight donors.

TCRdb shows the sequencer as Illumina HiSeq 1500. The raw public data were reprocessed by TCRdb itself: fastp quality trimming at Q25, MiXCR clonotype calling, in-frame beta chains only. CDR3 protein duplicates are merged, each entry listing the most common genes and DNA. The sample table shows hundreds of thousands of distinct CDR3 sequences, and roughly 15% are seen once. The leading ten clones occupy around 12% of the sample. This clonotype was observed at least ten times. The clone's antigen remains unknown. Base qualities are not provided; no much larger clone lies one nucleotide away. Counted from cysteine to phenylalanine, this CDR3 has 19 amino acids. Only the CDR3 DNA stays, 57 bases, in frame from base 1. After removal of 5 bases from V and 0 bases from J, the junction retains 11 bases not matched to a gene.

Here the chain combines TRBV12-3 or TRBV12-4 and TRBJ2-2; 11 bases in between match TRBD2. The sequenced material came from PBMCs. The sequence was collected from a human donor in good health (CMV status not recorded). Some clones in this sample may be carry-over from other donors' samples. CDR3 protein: CASSPPFRLAGTNTGELFF. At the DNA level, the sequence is TGTGCCAGCAGTCCACCTTTTAGACTAGCGGGGACGAACACCGGGGAGCTGTTTTTT.